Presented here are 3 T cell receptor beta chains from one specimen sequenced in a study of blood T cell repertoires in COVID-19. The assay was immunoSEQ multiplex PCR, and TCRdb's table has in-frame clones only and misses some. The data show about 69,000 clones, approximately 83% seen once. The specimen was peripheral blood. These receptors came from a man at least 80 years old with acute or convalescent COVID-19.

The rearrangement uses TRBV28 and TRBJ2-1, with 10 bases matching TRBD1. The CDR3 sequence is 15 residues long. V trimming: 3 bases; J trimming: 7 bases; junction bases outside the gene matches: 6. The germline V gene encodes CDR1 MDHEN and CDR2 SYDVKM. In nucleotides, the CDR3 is TGTGCCAGCAGTTTCCCGGGACAGGGGATTAATGAGCAGTTCTTC. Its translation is CASSFPGQGINEQFF.

CDR3 sequence reads: CASRRGGGYGYTF. CDR3 DNA sequence: TGTGCCAGCAGACGGGGTGGAGGATATGGCTACACCTTC. This chain joins TRBV12-3 or TRBV12-4 and TRBJ1-2, with unresolved D. The CDR3 runs 13 residues. The V end was cut by 6 bases, the J end by 5 bases, with 13 bases between.

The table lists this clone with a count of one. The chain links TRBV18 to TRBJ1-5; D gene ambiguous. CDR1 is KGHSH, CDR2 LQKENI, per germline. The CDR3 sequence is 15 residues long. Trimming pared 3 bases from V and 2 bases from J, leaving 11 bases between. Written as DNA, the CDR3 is TGTGCCAGCTCACCCCAAGGAGTACGCAATCAGCCCCAGCATTTT. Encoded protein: CASSPQGVRNQPQHF.